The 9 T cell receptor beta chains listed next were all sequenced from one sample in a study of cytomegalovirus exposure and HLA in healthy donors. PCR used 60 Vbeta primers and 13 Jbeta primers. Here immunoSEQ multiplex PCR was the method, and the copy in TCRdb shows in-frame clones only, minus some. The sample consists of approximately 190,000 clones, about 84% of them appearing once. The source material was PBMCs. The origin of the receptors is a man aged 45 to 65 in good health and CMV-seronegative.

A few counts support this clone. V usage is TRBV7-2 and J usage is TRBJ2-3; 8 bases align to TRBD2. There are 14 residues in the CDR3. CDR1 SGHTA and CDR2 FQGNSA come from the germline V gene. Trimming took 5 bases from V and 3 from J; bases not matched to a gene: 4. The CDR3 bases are TGTGCCAGCAGCCCCCGACTAGCGACAGATACGCAGTATTTT. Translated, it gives CASSPRLATDTQYF.

The CDR3 bases are TGTGCCAGCACCGGTGGGAGTGAGCAGTTCTTC. Translation: CASTGGSEQFF. The chain is built from TRBV11-2 and TRBJ2-1; a weak D match, TRBD2 (5 bases). CDR1 is SGHAT and CDR2 is FQNNGV in the germline V gene. The V gene lost 7 bases and the J gene lost 9 bases, with 10 bases spanning the gap. This CDR3 spans 11 amino acids.

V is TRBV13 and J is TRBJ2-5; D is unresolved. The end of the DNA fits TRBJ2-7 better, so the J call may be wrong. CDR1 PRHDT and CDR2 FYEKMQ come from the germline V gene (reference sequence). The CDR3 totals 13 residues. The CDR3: CASSSSLDFEQYF. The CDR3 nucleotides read TGTGCCAGCAGCTCGTCCCTCGATTTCGAGCAGTACTTC.

Written as DNA, the CDR3 is TGTGCCAGCAGTGGGGTGGGGGCTTATAGCAATCAGCCCCAGCATTTT. Translated: CASSGVGAYSNQPQHF. The chain has TRBV27 and TRBJ1-5; D may be TRBD1 (6 bases). Trimming stripped 5 bases from V and 0 bases from J, with 14 bases between. This CDR3 is built from 16 residues. Germline V gene data show CDR1 as MNHEY and CDR2 as SMNVEV (reference sequence).

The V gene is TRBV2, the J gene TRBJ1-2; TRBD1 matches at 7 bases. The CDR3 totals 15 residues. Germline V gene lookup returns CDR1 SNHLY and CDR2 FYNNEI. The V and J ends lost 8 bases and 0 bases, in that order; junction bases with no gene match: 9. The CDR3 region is CASDRARSTNYGYTF. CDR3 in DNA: TGTGCCAGCGACAGGGCCCGTAGCACTAACTATGGCTACACCTTC. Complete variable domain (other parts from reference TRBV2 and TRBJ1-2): EPEVTQTPSHQVTQMGQEVILRCVPISNHLYFYWYRQILGQKVEFLVSFYNNEISEKSEIFDDQFSVERPDGSNFTLKIRSTKLEDSAMYFCASDRARSTNYGYTFGSGTRLTVV.

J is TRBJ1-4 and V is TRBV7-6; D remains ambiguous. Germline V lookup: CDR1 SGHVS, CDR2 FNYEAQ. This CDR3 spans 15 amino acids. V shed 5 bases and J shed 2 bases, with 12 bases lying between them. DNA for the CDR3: TGTGCCAGCAGCACCCGACGGGTTACTAATGAAAAACTGTTTTTT. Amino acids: CASSTRRVTNEKLFF. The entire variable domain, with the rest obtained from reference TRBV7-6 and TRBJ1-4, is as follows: GAGVSQSPRYKVTKRGQDVALRCDPISGHVSLYWYRQALGQGPEFLTYFNYEAQQDKSGLPNDRFSAERPEGSISTLTIQRTEQRDSAMYRCASSTRRVTNEKLFFGSGTQLSVL.

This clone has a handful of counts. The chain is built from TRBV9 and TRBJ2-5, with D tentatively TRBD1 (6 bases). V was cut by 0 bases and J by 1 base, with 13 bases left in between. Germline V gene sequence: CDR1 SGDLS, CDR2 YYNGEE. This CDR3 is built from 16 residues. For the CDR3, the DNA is TGTGCCAGCAGCGTAGCTACAGGGACCGGCCAAGAGACCCAGTACTTC. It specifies CASSVATGTGQETQYF.

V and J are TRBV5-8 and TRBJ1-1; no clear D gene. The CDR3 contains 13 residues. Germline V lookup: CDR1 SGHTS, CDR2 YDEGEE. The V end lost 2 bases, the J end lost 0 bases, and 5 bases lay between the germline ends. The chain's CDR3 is CASSFYLNTEAFF. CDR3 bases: TGTGCCAGCAGCTTTTACTTGAACACTGAAGCTTTCTTT.

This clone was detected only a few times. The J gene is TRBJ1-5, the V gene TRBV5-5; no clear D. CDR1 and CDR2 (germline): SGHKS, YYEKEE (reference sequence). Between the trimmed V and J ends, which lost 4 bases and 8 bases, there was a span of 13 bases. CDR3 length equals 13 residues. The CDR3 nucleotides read TGTGCCAGCAGCAGGGAGTGGGGAGAGCCCCAGCATTTT. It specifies CASSREWGEPQHF.